What follows are 9 T cell receptor beta chains derived from one specimen sequenced in a study of T cell changes during pregnancy in multiple sclerosis. TCRdb's copy holds only in-frame clones and misses some; the assay was immunoSEQ multiplex PCR. The sample records tens of thousands of clones, over 90% being singletons. The material sequenced was CD8+ T cells from peripheral blood mononuclear cells, taken in the third trimester of pregnancy. The receptors derive from a female donor with multiple sclerosis, enrolled in a pregnancy study.

The chain combines TRBV19 with TRBJ2-1, with D possibly TRBD2 on 5 matching bases. This CDR3 has 12 residues. Germline V lookup: CDR1 LNHDA, CDR2 SQIVND (reference sequence). V lost 5 bases, J lost 9 bases, and 11 bases lay in between. In DNA, the CDR3 is TGTGCCAGTAGTTACAAAGGAGGTGAGCAGTTCTTC. Amino acid sequence: CASSYKGGEQFF.

The rearrangement joins TRBV9 to TRBJ2-7; TRBD1 is a possible D gene (5 bases). V was shortened by 4 bases and J by 3 bases, with 17 bases between the two germline ends. CDR3 length: 15 residues. Germline loops: CDR1 SGDLS, CDR2 YYNGEE. CDR3 nucleotides: TGTGCCAGCAGCCCCGTAGGGGAAATTTTCTACGAGCAGTACTTC. Its translation: CASSPVGEIFYEQYF.

This clone was seen once. This rearrangement joins TRBV6-5 to TRBJ2-7, with TRBD2 matching 8 bases. The CDR3 extends over 13 amino acids. CDR1 is MNHEY, CDR2 SVGAGI, per germline. Losses at the gene ends were 5 bases for V and 5 bases for J; bases not matched to a gene: 5. The CDR3 DNA follows: TGTGCCAGCAGTCAGCGGGAGCCCCACGAGCAGTACTTC. Its translation: CASSQREPHEQYF.

The rearrangement joins TRBV7-9 to TRBJ2-1; 12 nucleotides match TRBD1. Germline CDR1 is SEHNR and CDR2 is FQNEAQ (reference sequence). The CDR3 is 15 amino acids. The V gene end was trimmed by 5 bases and the J gene end by 4 bases; junction bases not matched to a gene: 3. CDR3 sequence (DNA): TGTGCCAGCAGCGGGGGACAGGGGGCATACAATGAGCAGTTCTTC. The encoded protein is CASSGGQGAYNEQFF.

This clone came up once. The gene calls are TRBV6-1 and TRBJ2-1; tentatively, D is TRBD2 (6 bases). There are 13 residues in the CDR3. Trimming left V 0 bases short and J 9 bases short, with 9 bases between. The germline gives CDR1 MNHNS, CDR2 SASEGT. The CDR3 protein is CASSEALAVEQFF. CDR3 nucleotide sequence: TGTGCCAGCAGTGAAGCATTAGCGGTTGAGCAGTTCTTC.

The CDR3 bases are TGTGCCAGCAAAAGGGCGGGAGATGCAGATACGCAGTATTTT. It codes for CASKRAGDADTQYF. The chain couples TRBV2 to TRBJ2-3, with 7 positions matching TRBD2. The CDR3 covers 14 residues. The V and J ends lost 7 bases and 4 bases, in that order; junction bases with no gene match: 8. Germline V gives CDR1 SNHLY, CDR2 FYNNEI. The full variable domain, with the rest looked up from reference TRBV2 and TRBJ2-3, is EPEVTQTPSHQVTQMGQEVILRCVPISNHLYFYWYRQILGQKVEFLVSFYNNEISEKSEIFDDQFSVERPDGSNFTLKIRSTKLEDSAMYFCASKRAGDADTQYFGPGTRLTVL.

The chain is built from TRBV6-5 and TRBJ2-3; 9 positions agree with TRBD2. CDR3 length: 14 residues. V lost 6 bases, J lost 3 bases, and 4 bases stayed unmatched. The germline V gene encodes CDR1 MNHEY and CDR2 SVGAGI. The CDR3 loop reads CASSLAGKTDTQYF. In nucleotides, the CDR3 is TGTGCCAGCAGCCTAGCGGGAAAGACAGATACGCAGTATTTT.

The chain joins TRBV9 to TRBJ1-2, with 7 bases lining up with TRBD1. The CDR3 contains 12 residues. V gave up 5 bases and J gave up 8 bases; unmatched junction bases: 6. Germline lookup yields CDR1 SGDLS and CDR2 YYNGEE. The DNA of the CDR3 is TGTGCCAGCAGAAAGACAGGGATCGGCTACACCTTC. The encoded protein is CASRKTGIGYTF.

The V call is TRBV5-8, the J call TRBJ2-7; no reliable D call. The CDR3 loop spans 12 amino acids. The V gene lost 1 base and the J gene lost 4 bases, with 6 bases spanning the gap. CDR1 is SGHTS and CDR2 is YDEGEE in the germline V gene. CDR3 region: CASSLTRYEQYF. CDR3 bases: TGTGCCAGCAGCTTGACACGTTACGAGCAGTACTTC.